The 4 T cell receptor beta chains below were found in one sample sequenced in a study of human T cells and chemical hapten exposure. TCRdb re-called the RACE reads with MiXCR, one entry per CDR3 protein. Among roughly 130,000 distinct CDR3 sequences, approximately 8.3% were seen once, and the ten largest hold approximately 1.6%. Time point specified: healthy volunteer bleed at 2 weeks. Extraction yielded total RNA from whole blood (unfractionated). Sequenced: whole blood. These receptors came from a male donor in good health. Some clones in this sample may be carry-over from other donors' samples.

This sequence joins TRBV14 and TRBJ2-3; D remains unclear. This CDR3 has 17 residues. Trimming left V 1 base short and J 6 bases short, with 20 bases between. Germline assignment: CDR1 SGHDN and CDR2 FVKESK. CDR3 nucleotides: TGTGCCAGCAGCCAAGTTGATATCCGGCTCCTCCAGGATACGCAGTATTTT. It encodes CASSQVDIRLLQDTQYF.

This clonotype was detected only a few times. V is TRBV7-9 and J is TRBJ2-7, with D unclear. Germline V gene data show CDR1 as SEHNR and CDR2 as FQNEAQ (reference sequence). The CDR3 runs to 15 residues. Trimming removed 3 bases at V and 2 bases at J, with 14 bases between. The CDR3 region is CASSLSLNGAYEQYF. CDR3 DNA sequence: TGTGCCAGCAGCTTGTCGCTAAACGGTGCCTACGAGCAGTACTTC.

This chain connects TRBV20-1 to TRBJ2-3; TRBD2 matches 13 bases. The CDR3 is 16 residues long. V gave up 6 bases and J gave up 4 bases; unmatched junction bases: 10. The germline CDR1 and CDR2 sequences are DFQATT and SNEGSKA (reference sequence). CDR3 amino acids: CSAGLLTSGRSDTQYF. The DNA for the CDR3 is TGCAGTGCGGGCCTCCTGACTAGCGGGAGGTCAGATACGCAGTATTTT.

This clonotype was found many times. This chain uses TRBV6-2 or TRBV6-3 with TRBJ2-3; possibly TRBD1 or TRBD2 for D (5 bases each). CDR3 length: 17 amino acids. Germline lookup yields CDR1 MNHEY and CDR2 SVGEGT. V lost 2 bases to trimming and J lost 6 bases, with 21 bases between them. In DNA, the CDR3 is TGTGCCAGCAGTTACGACCTACGCCTACGAGGGGCTGATACGCAGTATTTT. Its translation is CASSYDLRLRGADTQYF.